The present TCR beta chain was sequenced within a study of T-cell memory formation after mild COVID-19. Study-wide context: Clustering of TCRs was largely donor specific. Whole-study findings and limits: Shrinking CD4+ clones were chiefly CM and EM; CD8+ ones were chiefly EMRA. Prior to infection, memory already included some responding clones, suggesting cross-reactive memory joined.

TCRdb fed the 5' RACE reads into MiXCR, producing one record per CDR3 protein. The table has approximately 260,000 distinct CDR3 sequences, roughly a sixth seen once. CDR1 is MNHNS and CDR2 is SASEGT in the germline V gene. The V and J ends lost 4 bases and 4 bases respectively, with 15 bases between them. There are 15 residues in the CDR3. For this clonotype: What it recognizes is unknown.

The TCR comes from a man aged 18 to 29 who had mild COVID-19 (a few samples of this study predate the infection). Cell type and time point are not known. The source material was PBMCs or a T cell subset sorted from them (not recorded which). The chain joins TRBV6-1 to TRBJ2-3; D is perhaps TRBD1 or TRBD2 (5 bases each). The CDR3 sequence: CASSVGLAWADTQYF. The CDR3 DNA is TGTGCCAGCAGTGTGGGGCTAGCTTGGGCAGATACGCAGTATTTT.